This TCR beta chain was profiled in a study of cytomegalovirus exposure and HLA in healthy donors. Study conclusions and caveats: Highly shared variants forming one cluster were likely a sequencing artifact. It was reported that the classifier diagnosed cytomegalovirus status with high specificity and sensitivity in both the original and validation cohorts.

Comments on this clone: Its antigen remains unknown.

The CDR3 runs to 15 residues. J gave up 8 bases and V 1 base, and 3 bases lay outside the gene matches. From germline, CDR1 is LGHNA and CDR2 YNFKEQ. Amplification used 60 Vbeta primers and 13 Jbeta primers. Source study methods: In a later analysis, of roughly 73 million unique beta chains, around 11 million appeared in at least two donors. Measured with immunoSEQ multiplex PCR; TCRdb has only the in-frame clones, and not every one. V, J and clone size were drawn from that table, and D and trimming were deduced from the DNA. The table records some 150,000 clones, nearly 80% of them present only once.

V and J are TRBV4-2 and TRBJ1-6, with 9 bases identical to TRBD1. This clonotype originated in a man younger than 35 in good health and CMV-seropositive. Material for sequencing was PBMCs. The CDR3 DNA is TGTGCCAGCAGCCAAGTCGGACAGGGGCATTCACCCCTCCACTTT. Protein product: CASSQVGQGHSPLHF.